This is a list of T cell receptor beta chains from one sample in a study of blood T cell repertoires in COVID-19. Method: immunoSEQ multiplex PCR; TCRdb's copy keeps in-frame clones and lacks some. The table has approximately 470,000 clones, approximately 86% seen once; the top ten hold approximately 0.7%. The sample was PBMCs or T cells enriched from blood (not recorded which). The origin of the receptors is a young woman who had recovered from COVID-19. Each CDR3 is given with its conserved first and last residue. Fields, in order: J gene, D gene, clone size, V gene, CDR3 protein, CDR3 DNA. The D gene is left open where the match is weak. Clone sizes are given selectively: once, few, many, or a class where the clone is expanded.

J: TRBJ2-5
D: TRBD1
size: -
V: TRBV5-5
CDR3: CASSLQGTQETQYF
DNA: TGTGCCAGCAGCTTACAGGGGACCCAAGAGACCCAGTACTTC

J: TRBJ1-4
D: -
size: -
V: TRBV29-1
CDR3: CSVGGTSNEKLFF
DNA: TGCAGCGTGGGGGGGACTTCTAATGAAAAACTGTTTTTT

J: TRBJ2-5
D: -
size: -
V: TRBV5-5
CDR3: CASSQSPGGQETQYF
DNA: TGTGCCAGCAGCCAAAGCCCCGGGGGCCAAGAGACCCAGTACTTC

J: TRBJ1-6
D: TRBD1
size: -
V: TRBV11-2
CDR3: CASSSIGTANSPLHF
DNA: TGTGCCAGCAGCTCAATAGGGACAGCTAATTCACCCCTCCACTTT

J: TRBJ2-5
D: -
size: -
V: TRBV19
CDR3: CASSPDPGRETQYF
DNA: TGTGCCAGTAGTCCGGACCCAGGGCGAGAGACCCAGTACTTC

J: TRBJ1-1
D: -
size: -
V: TRBV29-1
CDR3: CSVDKRQSNTEAFF
DNA: TGCAGCGTTGACAAGAGACAGTCGAACACTGAAGCTTTCTTT

J: TRBJ1-3
D: TRBD1
size: -
V: TRBV7-9
CDR3: CASSSHRGSGNTIYF
DNA: TGTGCCAGCAGCTCCCACAGGGGATCTGGAAACACCATATATTTT

J: TRBJ1-6
D: -
size: few
V: TRBV28
CDR3: CASSTRTEFYNSPLHF
DNA: TGTGCCAGCAGTACCCGGACAGAATTTTATAATTCACCCCTCCACTTT

J: TRBJ1-4
D: TRBD1
size: -
V: TRBV4-2
CDR3: CASSQDGTGDEKLFF
DNA: TGTGCCAGCAGCCAAGATGGGACAGGGGATGAAAAACTGTTTTTT

J: TRBJ1-5
D: -
size: -
V: TRBV24-1
CDR3: CATSGTRGRDSNQPQHF
DNA: TGTGCCACCAGTGGAACACGGGGAAGAGATAGCAATCAGCCCCAGCATTTT

J: TRBJ2-7
D: TRBD2
size: -
V: TRBV5-1
CDR3: CASSLRLAGGDLYSYEQYF
DNA: TGCGCCAGCAGCTTAAGACTAGCGGGGGGTGATCTATACTCCTACGAGCAGTACTTC

J: TRBJ2-3
D: TRBD1
size: -
V: TRBV5-1
CDR3: CASSPSTGGTDTQYF
DNA: TGCGCCAGCAGCCCATCTACAGGGGGCACAGATACGCAGTATTTT

J: TRBJ2-5
D: TRBD1
size: -
V: TRBV12-5
CDR3: CASGPRGQRETQYF
DNA: TGTGCTAGTGGTCCCAGGGGGCAACGGGAGACCCAGTACTTC

J: TRBJ2-7
D: TRBD2
size: -
V: TRBV30
CDR3: CAWSTRFLAGGDEQYF
DNA: TGTGCCTGGAGTACCAGATTCCTAGCGGGGGGAGACGAGCAGTACTTC

J: TRBJ1-2
D: TRBD1
size: -
V: TRBV6-4
CDR3: CASSGQSLPLGYCGYTF
DNA: TGTGCCAGCTCGGGACAGTCTCTTCCCTTAGGATACTGCGGCTACACCTTC

J: TRBJ2-1
D: -
size: once
V: TRBV9
CDR3: CASSAARGSYNEQFF
DNA: TGTGCCAGCAGCGCGGCTCGGGGCTCCTACAATGAGCAGTTCTTC

J: TRBJ2-7
D: -
size: -
V: TRBV11-2
CDR3: CASSFGPIYEQYF
DNA: TGTGCCAGCAGCTTCGGTCCTATCTACGAGCAGTACTTC

J: TRBJ1-4
D: TRBD1
size: -
V: TRBV5-1
CDR3: CASSFDLSGGNEKLFF
DNA: TGCGCCAGCAGCTTCGATCTTTCAGGGGGGAATGAAAAACTGTTTTTT

J: TRBJ1-2
D: -
size: -
V: TRBV30
CDR3: CAWSWRRGPSSYGYTF
DNA: TGTGCCTGGAGTTGGCGGCGGGGGCCTTCGTCCTATGGCTACACCTTC

J: TRBJ1-6
D: TRBD1
size: -
V: TRBV7-9
CDR3: CASSPRTGGNSPLHF
DNA: TGTGCCAGCAGCCCCAGGACAGGGGGCAATTCACCCCTCCACTTT

J: TRBJ2-2
D: TRBD2
size: -
V: TRBV4-1
CDR3: CASSQDSGGRAGELFF
DNA: TGCGCCAGCAGCCAAGATAGCGGGGGGCGGGCCGGGGAGCTGTTTTTT

J: TRBJ1-5
D: -
size: -
V: TRBV30
CDR3: CAWSAELNQPQHF
DNA: TGTGCCTGGAGCGCCGAGTTGAATCAGCCCCAGCATTTT

J: TRBJ1-2
D: TRBD1
size: -
V: TRBV10-3
CDR3: CAISPGGYGYTF
DNA: TGTGCCATCAGTCCAGGGGGTTATGGCTACACCTTC

J: TRBJ1-2
D: -
size: -
V: TRBV2
CDR3: CASTEEGDYGYTF
DNA: TGTGCCAGCACTGAAGAGGGGGATTATGGCTACACCTTC

J: TRBJ2-3
D: -
size: -
V: TRBV5-1
CDR3: CASSLGRVVSTDTQYF
DNA: TGCGCCAGCAGCTTGGGCAGGGTGGTGAGCACAGATACGCAGTATTTT

J: TRBJ2-7
D: TRBD1
size: -
V: TRBV2
CDR3: CASSEYRGKGDEQYF
DNA: TGTGCCAGCAGTGAATACAGGGGTAAAGGGGACGAGCAGTACTTC

J: TRBJ2-3
D: -
size: -
V: TRBV2
CDR3: CASRSVERETDTQYF
DNA: TGTGCCAGCAGGTCGGTTGAGCGCGAGACAGATACGCAGTATTTT

J: TRBJ2-7
D: -
size: few
V: TRBV13
CDR3: CASKEGANSYEQYF
DNA: TGTGCCAGCAAGGAGGGGGCAAACTCCTACGAGCAGTACTTC

J: TRBJ1-1
D: -
size: -
V: TRBV12-2
CDR3: CASRLSTELNTEAFF
DNA: TGTGCAAGTCGCCTCTCGACAGAGTTGAACACTGAAGCTTTCTTT

J: TRBJ1-2
D: -
size: -
V: TRBV19
CDR3: CASSSTGGYTF
DNA: TGTGCCAGTAGTTCAACAGGGGGCTACACCTTC

J: TRBJ1-6
D: -
size: -
V: TRBV9
CDR3: CASSVVANNSPLHF
DNA: TGTGCCAGCAGCGTAGTAGCCAATAATTCACCCCTCCACTTT

J: TRBJ2-3
D: -
size: -
V: TRBV7-8
CDR3: CASSSGGRDTQYF
DNA: TGTGCCAGCAGCTCAGGAGGGAGAGATACGCAGTATTTT

J: TRBJ1-2
D: TRBD1
size: -
V: TRBV5-1
CDR3: CASSSLGQAPLANYGYTF
DNA: TGCGCCAGCAGCTCACTTGGACAGGCACCTTTAGCTAACTATGGCTACACCTTC

J: TRBJ2-7
D: TRBD1
size: -
V: TRBV9
CDR3: CASSLGTDPEQYF
DNA: TGTGCCAGCAGCTTAGGGACAGACCCCGAGCAGTACTTC

J: TRBJ1-1
D: -
size: -
V: TRBV19
CDR3: CASSMGAAEAFF
DNA: TGTGCCAGTAGTATGGGGGCAGCTGAAGCTTTCTTT

J: TRBJ2-3
D: -
size: -
V: TRBV30
CDR3: CAWRGGAYSTDTQYF
DNA: TGTGCCTGGAGGGGGGGGGCCTATAGCACAGATACGCAGTATTTT

J: TRBJ2-2
D: -
size: -
V: TRBV7-2
CDR3: CASSLVGGPNTGELFF
DNA: TGTGCCAGCAGCTTAGTGGGGGGGCCGAACACCGGGGAGCTGTTTTTT

J: TRBJ2-7
D: TRBD1
size: once
V: TRBV27
CDR3: CASSSGTDIYEQYF
DNA: TGTGCCAGCAGCTCCGGGACAGATATATACGAGCAGTACTTC

J: TRBJ1-1
D: -
size: -
V: TRBV6-2/TRBV6-3
CDR3: CASSGSGVQTEAFF
DNA: TGTGCCAGCAGTGGCTCGGGGGTTCAAACTGAAGCTTTCTTT

J: TRBJ1-1
D: TRBD1
size: -
V: TRBV5-1
CDR3: CASSPTGGGNTEAFF
DNA: TGCGCCAGCAGCCCTACAGGGGGGGGGAACACTGAAGCTTTCTTT

J: TRBJ1-1
D: TRBD1
size: -
V: TRBV27
CDR3: CASSLGTGPHGAFF
DNA: TGTGCCAGCAGTTTGGGGACAGGCCCCCATGGGGCTTTCTTT

J: TRBJ2-7
D: TRBD1
size: -
V: TRBV11-2
CDR3: CASRSLRDRDYEQYF
DNA: TGTGCCAGCAGATCCCTCCGGGACAGGGACTACGAGCAGTACTTC

J: TRBJ1-2
D: TRBD1
size: -
V: TRBV5-1
CDR3: CASTQGRNYGYTF
DNA: TGCGCCAGTACACAGGGGCGTAACTATGGCTACACCTTC

J: TRBJ1-2
D: -
size: few
V: TRBV6-5
CDR3: CASVRGRTDGYTF
DNA: TGTGCCAGCGTTCGGGGGAGGACGGATGGCTACACCTTC

J: TRBJ1-2
D: TRBD1
size: -
V: TRBV10-3
CDR3: CAISGDREGSYTF
DNA: TGTGCCATCAGTGGGGACAGGGAGGGGAGCTACACCTTC

J: TRBJ1-2
D: TRBD1
size: -
V: TRBV4-1
CDR3: CASSPDREGEGYTF
DNA: TGCGCCAGCAGCCCGGACAGGGAGGGTGAAGGCTACACCTTC

J: TRBJ1-6
D: -
size: -
V: TRBV29-1
CDR3: CSVKLQGKYSPLHF
DNA: TGCAGCGTGAAATTACAGGGAAAATATTCACCCCTCCACTTT

J: TRBJ1-6
D: -
size: -
V: TRBV5-1
CDR3: CASSLYRDMGSPLHF
DNA: TGCGCCAGCAGCCTCTACAGGGACATGGGATCACCCCTCCACTTT